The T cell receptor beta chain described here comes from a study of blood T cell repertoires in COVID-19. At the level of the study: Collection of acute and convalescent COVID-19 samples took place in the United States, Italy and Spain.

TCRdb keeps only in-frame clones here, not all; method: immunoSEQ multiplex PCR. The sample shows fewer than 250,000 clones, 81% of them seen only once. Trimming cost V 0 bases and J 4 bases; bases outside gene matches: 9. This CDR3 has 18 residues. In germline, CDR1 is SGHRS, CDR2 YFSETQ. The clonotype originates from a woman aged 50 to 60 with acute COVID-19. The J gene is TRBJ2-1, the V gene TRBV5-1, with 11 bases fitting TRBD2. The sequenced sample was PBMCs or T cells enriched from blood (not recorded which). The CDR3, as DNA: TGCGCCAGCAGCTTGGGGGCAGCCGGGACTAGCGGTTACAATGAGCAGTTCTTC. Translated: CASSLGAAGTSGYNEQFF.